The present T cell receptor (beta chain) was sequenced within a study of blood T cell repertoires in COVID-19 (dated by TCRdb to the early 2020s). Looking at the study overall: Samples from collaborators originated in the United States, Italy and Spain and spanned both the acute and convalescent phases of COVID-19. Deeply sampled blood TCRbeta repertoires from subjects exposed to, actively infected with, or recovered from COVID-19 were included in the dataset. Samples were obtained from the ongoing ImmuneRACE study (first 160 participants) and from over 1,000 subjects provided by 6 global collaborators. The repertoires were released in a freely available public database meant as a resource for research on the immune response to SARS-CoV-2. Nearly every sample came with metadata listing a de-identified subject ID, COVID-19 status, age in years and sex. Where HLA class I and class II types were available, the types were taken from metadata supplied by the sample provider, not from assay-based typing. The prospective study material was composed of cDNA or gDNA derived from T cells, B-cell-depleted T cells, or PBMCs. Study-wide conclusions, independent of this receptor: Clinical and demographic metadata were provided uncurated, with the amount varying by source and participant.

Each collaborating institution followed its own protocols to collect whole blood in K2EDTA tubes. For TCRbeta analysis, collaborator samples were shipped as frozen whole blood, as isolated PBMCs, or as DNA extracted from either sample type. TCRbeta CDR3 regions were amplified from genomic DNA using the immunoSEQ Assay, a bias-controlled multiplex PCR. The source study handled its data this way. Within the assay, amplification of reference gene primers was used to estimate how many nucleated cells each sample contained. To quantify the absolute abundance of each unique TCRbeta CDR3 rearrangement, sequence reads were collapsed and filtered. Productive Simpson clonality was computed per sample as the square root of Simpson's diversity index over productive rearrangements. TCRdb's version of the immuneACCESS table is confined to in-frame rearrangements and falls short of the full clone set. An unresolved V gene accounts for under half of the shortfall where checked; the remainder is of unknown origin. V and J calls and clone size are those listed in that table; D and trimming were worked out from the DNA. The sample table holds around 120,000 clones, of which approximately 86% were seen once. Over 7% of the sample comes from the top ten.

There are a few counts of this clone. What this receptor recognizes is not known. There are no base qualities to consult, and no much larger clone falls within one base. The CDR3 contains 15 residues, cysteine and phenylalanine counted. The sequence is cut down to CDR3 DNA, 45 bases in frame from base 1. CDR1 and CDR2 are read off the germline V gene (reference sequence) as LNHNV and YYDKDF. The V end gives up 1 base and the J end 4 bases, leaving 2 bases in the junction not matched to a gene. In this chain, TRBV15 is recombined with TRBJ1-4, with 8 junctional bases fitting TRBD1. Sequences were obtained from peripheral blood. The TCR comes from a human donor in a cohort sampled during active COVID-19. The CDR3 reads CATSRGTGNNEKLFF. The DNA sequence follows: TGTGCCACCAGCAGAGGGACAGGGAATAATGAAAAACTGTTTTTT. Outside the CDR3, residues come from the reference TRBV15 and TRBJ1-4 proteins, so the full variable domain is: DAMVIQNPRYQVTQFGKPVTLSCSQTLNHNVMYWYQQKSSQAPKLLFHYYDKDFNNEADTPDNFQSRRPNTSFCFLDIRSPGLGDTAMYLCATSRGTGNNEKLFFGSGTQLSVL.